These 18 T cell receptor beta chains share one sample of origin, sequenced in a study of T cell responses to AZD1222 COVID-19 vaccine. Libraries were prepared by immunoSEQ multiplex PCR; TCRdb keeps only in-frame clonotypes and omits some of them. The sample contains approximately 100,000 clones, around 90% of which appear only once. Sequenced here: peripheral blood, sampled on day 0 of AZD1222 vaccination. The receptors stem from an adult in good health.

The V gene is TRBV5-1, the J gene TRBJ1-1; D not resolved. V lost 3 bases and J lost 5, with 14 bases in between. CDR1 SGHRS and CDR2 YFSETQ come from the germline V gene. CDR3 size: 14 residues. The CDR3: CASSSGYSGTEAFF. CDR3 sequence (DNA): TGCGCCAGCAGCTCAGGATACTCTGGGACTGAAGCTTTCTTT.

The chain employs TRBV10-2 and TRBJ2-4, with unresolved D. The germline V gene encodes CDR1 WSHSY and CDR2 SAAADI. V lost 5 bases and J 0 bases, leaving 14 bases between the germline ends. The CDR3 has 16 residues. CDR3 sequence (DNA): TGCGCCAGCAGTCGGGCCTTTCCCTTAGCCAAAAACATTCAGTACTTC. Translation gives CASSRAFPLAKNIQYF.

The chain combines TRBV29-1 with TRBJ2-5, with D perhaps matching TRBD1 (5 bases). Germline loops: CDR1 SQVTM, CDR2 ANQGSEA. Trimming pared 6 bases from V and 2 bases from J, leaving 10 bases between. The CDR3 extends over 12 amino acids. The CDR3 reads CSVDRSQETQYF. CDR3 nucleotides: TGCAGCGTCGACAGAAGTCAAGAGACCCAGTACTTC.

The chain employs TRBV6-5 and TRBJ1-3, with D unclear. The CDR3 covers 14 residues. Trimming took off 5 bases at V and 6 bases at J, with 14 bases between the two ends. Germline CDR1 MNHEY, CDR2 SVGAGI. CDR3 sequence reads: CASSPQKGKNTIYF. CDR3 nucleotides: TGTGCCAGCAGTCCACAGAAGGGAAAAAACACCATATATTTT.

The chain links TRBV4-2 to TRBJ2-7; 10 bases align to TRBD2. V shed 3 bases, J shed 3 bases, and the junction held 2 bases outside the gene matches. Germline lookup yields CDR1 LGHNA and CDR2 YNFKEQ. The CDR3 contains 14 residues. The CDR3: CASSHSGGLYEQYF. Here the CDR3 DNA reads TGTGCCAGCAGCCATAGCGGGGGGCTCTACGAGCAGTACTTC.

This clone was counted a single time. The chain couples TRBV7-9 to TRBJ1-1, with D unclear. Trimming removed 1 base from V and 6 bases from J, with 18 bases in between. The V gene's germline CDR1 is SEHNR and CDR2 FQNEAQ (reference sequence). CDR3 size: 16 residues. CDR3 region: CASSLGSGEGKPEAFF. CDR3 nucleotides: TGTGCCAGCAGCTTAGGATCTGGCGAAGGGAAGCCTGAAGCTTTCTTT.

The sample holds one count of this clone. This chain uses TRBV3-1 (or the pseudogene TRBV3-2) with TRBJ2-7; tentatively, D is TRBD1 or TRBD2 (5 bases each). Trimming took 2 bases from V and 4 from J, leaving 9 bases between them. CDR3 length equals 13 residues. CDR1 and CDR2 (germline): LGHDT, YNNKEL (reference sequence). CDR3 sequence: CASSQRGAYEQYF. CDR3 DNA sequence: TGTGCCAGCAGCCAAAGAGGGGCTTACGAGCAGTACTTC.

The rearrangement joins TRBV5-1 to TRBJ2-1, with D unresolved. The germline V gene encodes CDR1 SGHRS and CDR2 YFSETQ. The CDR3 loop spans 15 amino acids. Trimming cost V 4 bases and J 0 bases, with 11 bases left between them. The CDR3 bases are TGCGCCAGCAGCCCGGAGATGAGCTCCTACAATGAGCAGTTCTTC. This encodes CASSPEMSSYNEQFF.

This clone was picked up one time. The chain joins TRBV15 to TRBJ2-1, with no clear D. The V end lost 0 bases, the J end lost 10 bases, and 7 bases lay between the germline ends. The CDR3 covers 12 residues. In germline, CDR1 is LNHNV, CDR2 YYDKDF (reference sequence). The CDR3 is CATSRDSNEQFF. The CDR3 nucleotides are TGTGCCACCAGCAGAGATAGTAACGAGCAGTTCTTC.

This sequence joins TRBV5-4 and TRBJ2-7; D may match TRBD1 or TRBD2 (5 bases each). In germline, CDR1 is SGHNT, CDR2 YYREEE (reference sequence). V was cut by 1 base and J by 2 bases, with 7 bases left in between. The CDR3 has 13 residues. The CDR3 sequence: CASSLWGTYEQYF. CDR3 coding DNA: TGTGCCAGCAGCTTGTGGGGGACCTACGAGCAGTACTTC.

This clone turned up a few times. This chain connects TRBV6-6 to TRBJ1-1, with TRBD1 as a possible D gene (6 bases). The CDR3 length is 14 residues. The V end was cut by 4 bases, the J end by 2 bases, with 11 bases between. The germline V gene has CDR1 MNHNY and CDR2 SVGAGI (reference sequence). In DNA form, the CDR3 reads TGTGCCAGCAGTTCGGGGGACACTAACACTGAAGCTTTCTTT. This codes for CASSSGDTNTEAFF.

The genes are TRBV27 and TRBJ2-3; no definite D call. With 4 bases removed from V and 2 bases from J, the gap between germline ends came to 7 bases. This CDR3 contains 13 residues. Germline CDR1 is MNHEY and CDR2 is SMNVEV (reference sequence). The CDR3 bases are TGTGCCAGCAGTTCCTCGTACACAGATACGCAGTATTTT. Protein sequence: CASSSSYTDTQYF.

The rearrangement links TRBV28 to TRBJ2-2; D is ambiguous. The CDR3 runs to 17 residues. V was cut by 9 bases and J by 3 bases, with 23 bases left in between. The germline V gene has CDR1 MDHEN and CDR2 SYDVKM. The CDR3 nucleotides read TGTGCCAGTTCGAGGCTAGGATTGGGTTGGGACACCGGGGAGCTGTTTTTT. Translating it yields CASSRLGLGWDTGELFF.

This chain uses TRBV5-8 with TRBJ1-5, with 8 bases matching TRBD1. Germline assignment: CDR1 SGHTS and CDR2 YDEGEE. The CDR3 loop spans 17 amino acids. The trim removed 3 bases at V and 6 bases at J, leaving 14 bases unmatched. The CDR3 coding sequence is TGTGCCAGCAGCTCGCTTTGGGGACAGGTCACGGGTCAGCCCCAGCATTTT. Amino acids: CASSSLWGQVTGQPQHF.

This chain uses TRBV11-2 with TRBJ2-3, with TRBD2 as a possible D gene (6 bases). Looked up from germline, CDR1 is SGHAT and CDR2 is FQNNGV. Trimming cost V 5 bases and J 0 bases, with 15 bases left between them. The CDR3 length is 16 residues. The CDR3 region is CASSPPGLSSTDTQYF. DNA for the CDR3: TGTGCCAGCAGCCCCCCGGGACTGAGTAGCACAGATACGCAGTATTTT.

The CDR3 here is CASSQVSYTF. The CDR3 nucleotides read TGCGCCAGCAGCCAAGTGTCCTACACCTTC. The rearrangement uses TRBV4-3 and TRBJ1-2; no reliable D call. The V and J ends lost 1 base and 10 bases respectively, with 4 bases between them. The CDR3 sequence is 10 residues long. Germline CDR1 reads LGHNA; CDR2 reads YSLEER.

The chain links TRBV6-4 to TRBJ2-3; D is unresolved. This CDR3 contains 13 residues. CDR1 is MRHNA, CDR2 SNTAGT, per germline. Trimming stripped 0 bases from V and 2 bases from J, with 3 bases between. The DNA for the CDR3 is TGTGCCAGCAGTGACTCGGCCACAGATACGCAGTATTTT. Translation: CASSDSATDTQYF.

The chain has TRBV10-3 and TRBJ2-3; D perhaps matches TRBD2 (5 bases). The CDR3 length is 16 residues. V was trimmed by 10 bases and J by 2 bases, leaving 22 bases between them. Germline CDR1 and CDR2: ENHRY and SYGVKD. In nucleotides, the CDR3 is TGTGCCACCCGCCGGGGTAACTCTTTGCTCACAGATACGCAGTATTTT. Its translation: CATRRGNSLLTDTQYF.